This T cell receptor (beta chain) was retrieved from a study of blood T cell repertoires in COVID-19. Background on the study: Acute-phase and convalescent COVID-19 samples originated in the United States, Italy and Spain.

CDR3 length: 13 amino acids. V was clipped by 7 bases and J by 2 bases; unmatched bases: 1. Germline CDR1 reads MNHEY; CDR2 reads SVGAGI. As processed by the authors: Researchers report that nucleated cell counts were estimated from reference gene primer amplification. The data were produced by immunoSEQ multiplex PCR, yet TCRdb's version contains in-frame clones alone and is incomplete. V and J calls and clone size are as listed in that table; D and trimming were resolved from the DNA. The table includes fewer than 300,000 clones, around 90% detected once. J is TRBJ2-1 and V is TRBV6-5; 8 bases are shared with TRBD2. Specimen: PBMCs or T cells enriched from blood (not recorded which). This TCR was sampled from a young woman who had recovered from COVID-19. The CDR3 nucleotides read TGTGCCAGCATAGCGGGGCCCTACAATGAGCAGTTCTTC. Translated: CASIAGPYNEQFF.